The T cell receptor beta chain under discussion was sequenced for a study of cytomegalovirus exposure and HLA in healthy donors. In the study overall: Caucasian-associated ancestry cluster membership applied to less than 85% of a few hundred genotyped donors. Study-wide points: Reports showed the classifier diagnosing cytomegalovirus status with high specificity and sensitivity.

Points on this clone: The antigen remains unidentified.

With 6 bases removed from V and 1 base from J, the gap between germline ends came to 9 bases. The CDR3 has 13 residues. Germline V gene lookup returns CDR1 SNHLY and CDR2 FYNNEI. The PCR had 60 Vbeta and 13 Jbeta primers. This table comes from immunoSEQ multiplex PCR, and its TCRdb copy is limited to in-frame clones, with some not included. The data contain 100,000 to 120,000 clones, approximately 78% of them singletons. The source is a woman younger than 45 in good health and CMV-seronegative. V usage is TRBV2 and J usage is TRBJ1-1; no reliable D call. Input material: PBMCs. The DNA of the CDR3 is TGTGCCAGCAGCAGGTTTGAGAACACTGAAGCTTTCTTT. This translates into CASSRFENTEAFF.